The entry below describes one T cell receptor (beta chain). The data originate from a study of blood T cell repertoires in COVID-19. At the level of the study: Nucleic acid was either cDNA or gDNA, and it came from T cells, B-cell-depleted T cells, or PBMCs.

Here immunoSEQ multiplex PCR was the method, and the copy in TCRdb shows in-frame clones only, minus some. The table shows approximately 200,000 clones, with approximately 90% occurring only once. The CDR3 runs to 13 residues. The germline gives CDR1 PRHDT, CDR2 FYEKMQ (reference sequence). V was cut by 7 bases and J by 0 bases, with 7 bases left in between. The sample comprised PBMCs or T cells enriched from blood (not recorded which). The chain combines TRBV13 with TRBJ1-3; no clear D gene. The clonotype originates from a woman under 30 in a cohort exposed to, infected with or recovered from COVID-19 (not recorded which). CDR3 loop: CASNEGSGNTIYF. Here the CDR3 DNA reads TGTGCCAGCAACGAGGGCTCTGGAAACACCATATATTTT.